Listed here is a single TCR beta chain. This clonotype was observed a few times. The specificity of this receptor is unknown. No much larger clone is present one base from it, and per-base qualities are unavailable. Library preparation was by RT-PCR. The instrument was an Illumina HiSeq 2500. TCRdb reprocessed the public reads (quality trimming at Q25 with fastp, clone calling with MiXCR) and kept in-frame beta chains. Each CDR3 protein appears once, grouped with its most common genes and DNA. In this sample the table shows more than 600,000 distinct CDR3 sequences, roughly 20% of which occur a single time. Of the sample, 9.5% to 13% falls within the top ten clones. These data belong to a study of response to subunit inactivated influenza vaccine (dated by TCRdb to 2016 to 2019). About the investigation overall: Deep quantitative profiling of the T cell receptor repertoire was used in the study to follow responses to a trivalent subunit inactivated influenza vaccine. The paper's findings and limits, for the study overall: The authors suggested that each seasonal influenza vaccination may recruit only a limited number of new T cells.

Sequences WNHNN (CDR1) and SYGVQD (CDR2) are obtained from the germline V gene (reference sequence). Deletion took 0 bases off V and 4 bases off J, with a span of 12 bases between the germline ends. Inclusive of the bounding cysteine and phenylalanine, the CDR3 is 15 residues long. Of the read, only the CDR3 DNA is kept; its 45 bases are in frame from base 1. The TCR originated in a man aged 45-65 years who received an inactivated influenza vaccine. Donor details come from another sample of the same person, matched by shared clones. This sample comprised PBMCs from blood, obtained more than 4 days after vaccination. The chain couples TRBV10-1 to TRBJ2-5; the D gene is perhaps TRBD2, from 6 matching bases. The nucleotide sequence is TGCGCCAGCAGTGAGTCCTTGGCTAGCGCAGAGACCCAGTACTTC. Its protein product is CASSESLASAETQYF.